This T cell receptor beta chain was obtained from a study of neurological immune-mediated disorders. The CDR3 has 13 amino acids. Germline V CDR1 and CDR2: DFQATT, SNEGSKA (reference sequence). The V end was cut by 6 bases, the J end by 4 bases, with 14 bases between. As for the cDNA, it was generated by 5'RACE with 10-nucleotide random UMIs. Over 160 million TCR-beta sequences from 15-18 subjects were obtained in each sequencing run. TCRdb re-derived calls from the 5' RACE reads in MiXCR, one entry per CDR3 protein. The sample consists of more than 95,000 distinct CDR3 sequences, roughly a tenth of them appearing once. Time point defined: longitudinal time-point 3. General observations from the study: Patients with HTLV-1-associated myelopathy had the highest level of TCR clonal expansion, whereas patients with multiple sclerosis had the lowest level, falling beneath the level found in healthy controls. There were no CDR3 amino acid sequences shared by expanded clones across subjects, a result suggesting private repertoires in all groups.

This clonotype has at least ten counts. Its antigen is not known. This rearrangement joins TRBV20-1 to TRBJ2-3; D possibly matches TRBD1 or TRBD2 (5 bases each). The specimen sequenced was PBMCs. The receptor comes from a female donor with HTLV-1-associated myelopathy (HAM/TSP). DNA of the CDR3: TGCAGTGCCAGGACACCGGGGTCAGATACGCAGTATTTT. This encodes CSARTPGSDTQYF.